Detailed here is one TCR beta chain. This clonotype was seen a few times. The record has no base qualities; no much larger clone is one base away. The sample originates from a study of T cells after yellow fever vaccination (dated by TCRdb to the late 2010s). Notes on the research overall: Libraries from fractions with low cell numbers were prepared with the SMART-Seq v4 Ultra Low Input RNA kit. To track T-cell clones before and after primary and booster YFV17D yellow fever vaccination, bulk TCR alpha and beta repertoires were sequenced longitudinally. Blood was drawn at multiple timepoints before and after primary and secondary immunization, with bulk PBMC replicates and cell subsets isolated. The cohort comprised two healthy male donors, one aged 18 to 30 and one aged 30 to 40 years. What the research found in general, with its limitations: A small share of clonotypes was detected in both CD4 and CD8 compartments, with the overlap likely arising from convergent recombination. Compared with the primary T-cell response, the secondary T-cell response was weaker but faster, peaking on day 5 rather than day 15. Because abundant contaminating clonotypes from the bulk population could be contained in FACS-sorted repertoires, computational filtering was required. After the booster, most of the clones that had expanded following primary vaccination were detected again (almost 98% of CD4 and 80% to 90% of CD8), which suggests that memory was broadly maintained. The study included only a couple of donors, which limits how far the findings can be generalized.

The sample's treatment or condition label, in plain terms: live attenuated yellow fever vaccine strain. A standard Ficoll-Paque protocol was used to isolate PBMCs from peripheral blood. With anti-CD3 and anti-CD8 staining plus a dextramer loaded with the yellow fever NS4B epitope peptide, the researchers sorted epitope-specific CD8 T cells. RNA was extracted with TriZol from bulk PBMCs, CD4 and CD8 fractions, and dextramer-positive and dextramer-negative fractions. According to the germline V gene, CDR1 reads MNHEY and CDR2 reads SVGEGT. The CDR3 runs 12 residues from the cysteine to the phenylalanine. This entry keeps only the CDR3 DNA: 36 bases, framed from base 1. V loses 2 bases of germline sequence and J loses 5 bases, and the interval between the two ends is 6 bases. Synthesis of TCR cDNA relied on 5'RACE template switching, a step that introduced a universal primer site along with unique molecular identifiers. Priming for cDNA synthesis came from both the TCR alpha and TCR beta constant segments. Library amplification involved two PCR steps, and the second step added sample barcodes and sequencing adapters. Sequencing of libraries was performed on Illumina HiSeq 2500 (2x100 bp) or NovaSeq (2x150 bp). Regarding the original processing steps: MIGEC was used to demultiplex reads and collapse the reads into UMI consensus sequences, and MiXCR was used for V(D)J alignment. Using edgeR on replicate PBMC samples, clonotypes were called vaccine-responding if FDR was below 0.01 and the log2 fold change was above 5 up to day 15. Bulk clonotypes were assigned CD4 or CD8 identity according to which sequenced CD4 or CD8 repertoire held them at higher abundance. Clonotypes enriched at least 10-fold in dextramer-positive over dextramer-negative fractions were defined as NS4B-specific, and CD4-biased clonotypes were excluded. TCRdb reworked the public reads: Q25 trimming with fastp, MiXCR clone assembly, productive beta chains retained. Rows merge per CDR3 protein into single entries with the most common DNA and genes. The V and J calls follow TCRdb's processing rather than the paper's. This sample has roughly 85,000 distinct CDR3 sequences in its table, and roughly 14% of those were observed once. Approximately 25% of the sample is held by the ten biggest clonotypes.

This specimen was CD8+ T cells not binding an NS4B(214-222) dextramer, sorted from PBMCs, taken 20 to 25 days after the first yellow fever vaccination. The meaning of the sample's cell subset or site label: NS4B epitope dextramer-negative CD8 T cells. The clonotype comes from a man between 18 and 35 years old who received the YFV17D yellow fever vaccine. The rearranged chain carries TRBV6-2 or TRBV6-3 and TRBJ2-5; the D element could tentatively be TRBD1 or TRBD2, as 5 bases agree for each. The CDR3 amino acid sequence is: CASSYEGETQYF. The DNA sequence is as follows: TGTGCCAGCAGTTACGAGGGGGAGACCCAGTACTTC.